These 14 T cell receptor beta chains were sequenced from one sample in a study of cytomegalovirus exposure and HLA in healthy donors. Primers: 60 Vbeta forward and 13 Jbeta reverse. TCRdb keeps only in-frame clones here, not all; method: immunoSEQ multiplex PCR. The sample comprises fewer than 200,000 clones, about 75% of which are singletons, and over 0.95% rests with the top ten. The sequenced sample consisted of PBMCs. The receptor set was obtained from a woman in her 50s in good health and CMV-seropositive.

V usage is TRBV28 and J usage is TRBJ1-2; 7 positions agree with TRBD1. Unmatched junction bases numbered 11, after V lost 3 bases and J lost 4 bases. This CDR3 has 16 amino acids. The germline V gene has CDR1 MDHEN and CDR2 SYDVKM. The CDR3 DNA reads as TGTGCCAGCAGTTTTCCGGGACAGAGCGGCCGCTATGGCTACACCTTC. It codes for CASSFPGQSGRYGYTF.

The rearrangement uses TRBV7-8 and TRBJ2-3, with 8 positions matching TRBD1. The CDR3 has 16 residues. The V and J ends lost 4 bases and 5 bases, in that order; junction bases with no gene match: 11. Germline-derived CDR1 and CDR2 are SGHVS and FQNEAQ. The CDR3 spells CASSYRRGRFVDTQYF. CDR3 nucleotides: TGTGCCAGCAGCTACCGCAGGGGGCGTTTCGTAGATACGCAGTATTTT.

This clone is a singleton in its sample. J is TRBJ2-7 and V is TRBV27, with D possibly TRBD2 on 6 matching bases. This CDR3 is 14 amino acids long. V lost 7 bases, J lost 0 bases, and 13 bases lay in between. CDR1 and CDR2 from the germline V gene are MNHEY and SMNVEV (reference sequence). CDR3 residues: CASKRGGSSYEQYF. The DNA for the CDR3 is TGTGCCAGCAAGAGGGGAGGCAGCTCCTACGAGCAGTACTTC.

This chain joins TRBV18 and TRBJ2-5; 7 nucleotides match TRBD1. With 1 base clipped from V and 1 base from J, the junction kept 3 bases outside the gene matches. The CDR3 is made up of 15 amino acids. The germline V gene has CDR1 KGHSH and CDR2 LQKENI. For the CDR3, the DNA is TGTGCCAGCTCACCACTACGGGACAGCCAAGAGACCCAGTACTTC. It is translated as CASSPLRDSQETQYF. Full variable domain (rest looked up from reference TRBV18 and TRBJ2-5): NAGVMQNPRHLVRRRGQEARLRCSPMKGHSHVYWYRQLPEEGLKFMVYLQKENIIDESGMPKERFSAEFPKEGPSILRIQQVVRGDSAAYFCASSPLRDSQETQYFGPGTRLLVL.

This clone occurred once. The V call is TRBV28, the J call TRBJ2-1; 7 bases match TRBD2. Germline CDR1 MDHEN, CDR2 SYDVKM. V lost 3 bases to trimming and J lost 8 bases; unmatched junction nucleotides: 10. CDR3 length: 15 residues. Here the CDR3 DNA reads TGTGCCAGCAGTTTGTTGGCGGGAGCTATGGATGAGCAGTTCTTC. It yields the protein CASSLLAGAMDEQFF.

This rearrangement joins TRBV9 to TRBJ2-7; D perhaps matches TRBD2 (5 bases). Germline V gene sequence: CDR1 SGDLS, CDR2 YYNGEE. V was pared by 1 base and J by 6 bases, with 8 bases between. CDR3 length: 12 amino acids. As DNA, the CDR3 is TGTGCCAGCAGCGTATCGGGGTCCGAGCAGTACTTC. Translation: CASSVSGSEQYF.

The CDR3, as DNA: TGCGCCAGCAGCTTCGGCGGGGCAGATACGCAGTATTTT. It yields the protein CASSFGGADTQYF. The gene calls are TRBV5-1 and TRBJ2-3; a possible D gene is TRBD2 (6 bases). Trimming removed 2 bases at V and 4 bases at J, with 8 bases between. The germline V gene has CDR1 SGHRS and CDR2 YFSETQ. There are 13 residues in the CDR3.

The chain uses TRBV4-3 and TRBJ1-2; D uncertain. In germline, CDR1 is LGHNA, CDR2 YSLEER. V was pared by 0 bases and J by 0 bases, with 11 bases between. The CDR3 is 16 residues long. The CDR3 spells CASSQDLGRPNYGYTF. The CDR3 bases are TGCGCCAGCAGCCAAGATCTCGGCAGGCCTAACTATGGCTACACCTTC.

This chain uses TRBV5-6 with TRBJ2-1; 13 bases map to TRBD2. Per germline, CDR1 SGHDT and CDR2 YYEEEE. This CDR3 has 17 amino acids. V was pared by 3 bases and J by 2 bases, with 5 bases of the junction left unmatched. The CDR3 nucleotides are TGTGCCAGCAGCTCTGGACTAGCGGGGGCCACCTACAATGAGCAGTTCTTC. Amino acid sequence: CASSSGLAGATYNEQFF.

This chain joins TRBV1 and TRBJ1-5. TRBV1 is recorded as a pseudogene. This CDR3 is built from 16 residues. The CDR3 loop is CTSRGGAILKGQPQHF. CDR3 DNA sequence: TGCACCAGCAGGGGGGGGGCAATACTTAAGGGTCAGCCCCAGCATTTT.

The chain employs TRBV10-3 and TRBJ2-2, with 8 positions matching TRBD1. Germline assignment: CDR1 ENHRY and CDR2 SYGVKD. V gave up 5 bases and J gave up 4 bases; unmatched junction bases: 6. The CDR3 spans 15 residues. For the CDR3, the DNA is TGTGCCATCAGTTCCGCAGGGGGCGGCACCGGGGAGCTGTTTTTT. It is translated as CAISSAGGGTGELFF.

The chain links TRBV2 to TRBJ2-2; no reliable D call. Trimming took 6 bases from V and 5 from J, leaving 13 bases between them. The CDR3 runs to 14 residues. In germline, CDR1 is SNHLY, CDR2 FYNNEI. CDR3 sequence reads: CASSPTTRTGELFF. In nucleotides, the CDR3 is TGTGCCAGCAGCCCTACAACGAGGACCGGGGAGCTGTTTTTT.

The J gene is TRBJ1-3, the V gene TRBV5-4; D gene uncertain. With 4 bases removed from V and 4 bases from J, the gap between germline ends came to 9 bases. CDR3 length: 13 residues. Germline V CDR1 and CDR2: SGHNT, YYREEE (reference sequence). The CDR3, as DNA: TGTGCCAGCAGCCGAGACACGGGAAACACCATATATTTT. It encodes CASSRDTGNTIYF.

J is TRBJ2-5 and V is TRBV4-3, with D possibly being TRBD1 (7 bases). CDR1 LGHNA and CDR2 YSLEER come from the germline V gene. The CDR3 has 15 amino acids. The V gene lost 0 bases and the J gene lost 3 bases, with 11 bases spanning the gap. CDR3 in amino acids: CASSQDGGTEETQYF. CDR3 in DNA: TGCGCCAGCAGCCAAGATGGAGGGACAGAAGAGACCCAGTACTTC.